The source of this T cell receptor (beta chain) is a study of long-term antiretroviral therapy in people with HIV. Study results and limitations: Whereas controls had wider CDR3 length ranges, HIV repertoires had narrower ones.

Germline lookup yields CDR1 LNHDA and CDR2 SQIVND (reference sequence). The CDR3 contains 14 residues. Trimming stripped 6 bases from V and 3 bases from J, with 11 bases between. As for this clone: The antigen is unknown.

At the survey level, the v3.0 immunoSEQ assay was run. Clones were sequenced by immunoSEQ multiplex PCR, and TCRdb holds only the in-frame ones, with some missing. The repertoire holds roughly 40,000 clones, with about nine tenths as singletons. The source was unsorted PBMCs, collected 1.2 years after starting antiretroviral therapy. This clonotype originated in a woman aged 45-59 years with HIV. The chain joins TRBV19 to TRBJ2-2; perhaps D is TRBD1 or TRBD2 (5 bases each). The CDR3 sequence is CASRRDGYTGELFF. The CDR3 DNA follows: TGTGCCAGTAGGAGGGACGGTTACACCGGGGAGCTGTTTTTT.